This T cell receptor (beta chain) was profiled in a study of cytomegalovirus exposure and HLA in healthy donors. Study context: An early release of data contained around 80 million unique TCRs, which came from HLA-typed donors. Within the Caucasian-associated ancestry cluster were roughly 82% of the approximately 400 genotyped donors. Study-level findings and limits: In a later analysis, TCR association rates varied by HLA locus: DRB1 most, HLA-C fewest.

It was with 60 Vbeta and 13 Jbeta primers that the PCR ran. Original processing notes: Later analysis identified 88 million or so unique TCR beta chains, about 10 million shared. Generated by immunoSEQ multiplex PCR, the TCRdb table keeps only in-frame clones and is missing some. The V and J calls and clone size were taken over from that table, and D and trimming were inferred from the DNA. Recorded here are tens of thousands of clones; the top ten clones represent approximately 3.9%. Germline V gene data show CDR1 as SGHDT and CDR2 as YYEEEE. CDR3 length: 15 amino acids. Unmatched junction bases numbered 11, after V lost 3 bases and J lost 8 bases. Comments on this clone: Antigen unknown.

The rearrangement uses TRBV5-6 and TRBJ1-2; 9 bases match TRBD1. The sequence derives from a female donor in good health and CMV-seropositive. The sequenced material came from PBMCs. CDR3 nucleotides: TGTGCCAGCAGCTCCTGGGGGACAGGGATAAGGGGCTACACCTTC. Translation gives CASSSWGTGIRGYTF. The variable domain in full, completed from reference TRBV5-6 and TRBJ1-2, reads DAGVTQSPTHLIKTRGQQVTLRCSPKSGHDTVSWYQQALGQGPQFIFQYYEEEERQRGNFPDRFSGHQFPNYSSELNVNALLLGDSALYLCASSSWGTGIRGYTFGSGTRLTVV.